Listed here is a single T cell receptor beta chain. Its antigen is not known. Using immunoSEQ multiplex PCR, the repertoire was profiled, and TCRdb retains in-frame clones only, with some absent. Among about 95,000 clones listed, roughly 84% were seen once. This entry is derived from a study of glioma-infiltrating T cells after dendritic cell vaccination. Study information: Autologous tumor lysate was loaded overnight onto monocyte-derived dendritic cells grown approximately seven days with IL-4 and GM-CSF. Patients received three intradermal dendritic cell vaccine injections at biweekly intervals. Study-level points and caveats: Survival was not directly related to TCR clonality in these patients. Estimated pretreatment TIL content predicted outcome after dendritic cell vaccination.

There are 15 residues in the CDR3. J gave up 6 bases and V 4 bases, and 8 bases lay outside the gene matches. The V gene's germline CDR1 is SGHNT and CDR2 YYREEE (reference sequence). The clonotype comes from a human donor with glioblastoma. The chain combines TRBV5-4 with TRBJ1-2; 11 bases map to TRBD1. The sequenced sample was blood, obtained before dendritic cell vaccination. The CDR3 loop reads CASSVQGTGGNGYTF. As DNA, the CDR3 is TGTGCCAGCAGCGTACAAGGGACAGGGGGAAATGGCTACACCTTC.